This TCR beta chain is drawn from a study of cytomegalovirus exposure and HLA in healthy donors. This clone came up a few times. V was pared by 8 bases and J by 4 bases, with 12 bases between. The CDR3 has 13 residues. Per the germline V gene, CDR1 is WSHSY and CDR2 is SAAADI. PCR was performed using 60 Vbeta and 13 Jbeta primers. Method: immunoSEQ multiplex PCR; TCRdb's copy keeps in-frame clones and lacks some. Of 90,000 to 120,000 clones in the sample, 60% to 85% are singletons; the top ten hold roughly 4.9%. This sequence was found in a woman aged 18 to 35 in good health and CMV-seropositive. The material sequenced was PBMCs. The rearrangement links TRBV10-2 to TRBJ1-5; D may be TRBD1 (5 bases). Here the CDR3 reads CASGAGVNQPQHF. The DNA for the CDR3 is TGCGCCAGCGGGGCGGGGGTGAATCAGCCCCAGCATTTT.